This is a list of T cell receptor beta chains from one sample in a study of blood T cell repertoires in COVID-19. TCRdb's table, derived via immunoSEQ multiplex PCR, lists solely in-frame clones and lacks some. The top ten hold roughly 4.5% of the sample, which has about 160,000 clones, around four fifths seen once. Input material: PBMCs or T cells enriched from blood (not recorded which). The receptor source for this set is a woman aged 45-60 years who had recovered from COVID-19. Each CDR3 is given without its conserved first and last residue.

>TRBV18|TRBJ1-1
ASSPQWNTEAF
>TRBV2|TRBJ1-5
ATQDRAVNQPQH
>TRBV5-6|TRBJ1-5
ASSSTLGRQGESGQPQH
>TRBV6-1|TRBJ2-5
ASSEGLWEETQY
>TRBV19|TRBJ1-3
ASSVSDREYGNTIY
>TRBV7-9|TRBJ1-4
ASSERRELLI
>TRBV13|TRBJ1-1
ASSPQGIGVNTEAF
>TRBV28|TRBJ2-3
ASSLGLSADTQY
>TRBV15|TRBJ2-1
ATSPMGGGVDEQF
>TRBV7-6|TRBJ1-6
ASSLKGGDYNSPLH
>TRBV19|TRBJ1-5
ASRDRQGRQPQH
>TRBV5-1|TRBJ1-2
ASSLDPGAAGYT
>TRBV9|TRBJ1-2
ASSASLPRGYT
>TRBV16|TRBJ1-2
ASSQSGPNYGYT
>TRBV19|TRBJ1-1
ASIHNGGVTEAF
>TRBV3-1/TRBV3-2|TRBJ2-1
ASSLAGNSYNEQF
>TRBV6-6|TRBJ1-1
ASSQGGTGGWEAF
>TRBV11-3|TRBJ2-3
ASSSYLGGSTDTQY
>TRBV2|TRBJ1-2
ASSADRPNYGYT
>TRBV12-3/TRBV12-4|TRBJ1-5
ASSPDTNQPQH
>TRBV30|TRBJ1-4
AWSVGTGGEKLF
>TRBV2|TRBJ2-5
ASSVGLAGPLETQY
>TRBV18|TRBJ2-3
ASSPSGGFSDTQY
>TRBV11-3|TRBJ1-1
ASSLAGVNTEAF
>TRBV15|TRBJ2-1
ATSIPAGGANNEQF
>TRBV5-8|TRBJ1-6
ASRQRNRLH
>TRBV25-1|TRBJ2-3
ASAGQGSDTQY
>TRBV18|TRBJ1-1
ASSPGNRGTEAF
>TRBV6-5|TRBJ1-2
ASSKSTVIYGHT
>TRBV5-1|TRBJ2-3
ASKGTGPRDTQY
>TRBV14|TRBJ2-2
ASSQRGDTGELF
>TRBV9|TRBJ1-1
ASSVSGLLRGTEAF
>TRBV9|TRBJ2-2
ASSGGVNTGELF
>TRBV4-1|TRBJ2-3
ASSQPTGPHGQY
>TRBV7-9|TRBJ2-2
ASSFGTGITGELF
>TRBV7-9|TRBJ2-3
ASRTTVLSTDTQY
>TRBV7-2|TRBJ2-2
ASSSYTGELF
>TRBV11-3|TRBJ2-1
ASSPVGPFNEQF
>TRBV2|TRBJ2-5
ASSGVAGDYQETQY
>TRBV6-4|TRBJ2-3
ASIGGQDGRRDTQY
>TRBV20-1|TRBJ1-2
SAKYNYGYT
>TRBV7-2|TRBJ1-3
ASSFREAGNTIY
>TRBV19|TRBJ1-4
ASSIGGLGEKLF
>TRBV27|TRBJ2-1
ASSLGRQYYNEQF
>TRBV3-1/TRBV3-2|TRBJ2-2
ASSQAYTGELF